This T cell receptor (beta chain) was found in a study of T cells in Graves' hyperthyroidism and ophthalmopathy. Germline lookup yields CDR1 SNHLY and CDR2 FYNNEI. The CDR3 runs to 14 residues. Trimming removed 7 bases from V and 9 bases from J; junction bases left unmatched: 11. Using RNA transcripts as the source, TCR beta CDR3 regions were amplified. HTBI primers drove first-round RT-PCR of the TCR CDR3. TCRdb itself ran the multiplex PCR reads through MiXCR, one entry per CDR3 protein. The sample holds hundreds of thousands of distinct CDR3 sequences; just under 20% are singletons and the top ten take over 45%.

The TCR was taken from a middle-aged man with Graves' ophthalmopathy. The rearrangement links TRBV2 to TRBJ2-2, with TRBD1 matching over 7 bases. The source material was blood. The CDR3 region is CASNRDSQSRELFF. The CDR3, as DNA: TGTGCCAGCAACCGGGACAGCCAAAGTAGGGAGCTGTTTTTT. Using reference TRBV2 and TRBJ2-2 for the parts outside the CDR3, the full variable domain is EPEVTQTPSHQVTQMGQEVILRCVPISNHLYFYWYRQILGQKVEFLVSFYNNEISEKSEIFDDQFSVERPDGSNFTLKIRSTKLEDSAMYFCASNRDSQSRELFFGEGSRLTVL.